Listed below are T cell receptor beta chains from one sample, sequenced in a study of cytomegalovirus exposure and HLA in healthy donors. The method was immunoSEQ multiplex PCR; TCRdb's version includes in-frame clones alone and lacks a portion of them. This sample's table has nearly 200,000 clones. Sample: PBMCs. The source of these receptors is a boy between 10 and 17 years old in good health and CMV-seronegative. The CDR3 runs from the conserved cysteine through the conserved F or W. D genes are given only for firm matches.

V gene	J gene	D gene	CDR3 protein	CDR3 DNA
TRBV4-1	TRBJ2-1	TRBD2	CASSLKGTSGNEQFF	TGCGCCAGCAGCCTAAAAGGGACTAGCGGCAATGAGCAGTTCTTC
TRBV13	TRBJ2-3	TRBD2	CASSPTSGGASDTQYF	TGTGCCAGCAGCCCTACTAGCGGGGGGGCCAGCGATACGCAGTATTTT
TRBV10-2	TRBJ2-5	-	CASSVAEETQYF	TGCGCCAGCAGTGTGGCAGAAGAGACCCAGTACTTC
TRBV7-2	TRBJ2-7	-	CASSPRQVYEQYF	TGTGCCAGCAGCCCCAGACAGGTCTACGAGCAGTACTTC
TRBV9	TRBJ2-5	TRBD2	CASSVGMISGGALSETQYF	TGTGCCAGCAGCGTAGGAATGATCTCCGGGGGGGCCTTGAGCGAGACCCAGTACTTC
TRBV6-6	TRBJ2-5	TRBD2	CASSPSGGLQETQYF	TGTGCCAGCAGCCCCAGCGGGGGGCTTCAAGAGACCCAGTACTTC
TRBV19	TRBJ2-7	-	CASSITRGNEQYF	TGTGCCAGTAGTATAACCAGGGGAAACGAGCAGTACTTC
TRBV7-9	TRBJ2-1	TRBD1	CASSVPGQGWNEQFF	TGTGCCAGCAGCGTTCCGGGACAGGGGTGGAATGAGCAGTTCTTC
TRBV19	TRBJ2-2	TRBD1	CASIMSRQGNTGELFF	TGTGCCAGTATCATGTCCCGACAGGGGAACACCGGGGAGCTGTTTTTT
TRBV13	TRBJ1-1	-	CASSLGSGNTEAFF	TGTGCCAGCAGCTTAGGCTCGGGGAACACTGAAGCTTTCTTT
TRBV7-9	TRBJ1-2	TRBD1	CASSVQGASYGYTF	TGTGCCAGCAGCGTACAGGGGGCAAGCTATGGCTACACCTTC
TRBV5-4	TRBJ2-7	-	CASSLVAGGDEQYF	TGTGCCAGCAGCTTGGTGGCCGGAGGGGACGAGCAGTACTTC
TRBV18	TRBJ1-1	-	CASSPLTAMNTEAFF	TGTGCCAGCTCACCCTTGACAGCAATGAACACTGAAGCTTTCTTT
TRBV14	TRBJ1-1	-	CASSQGPGQPEAFF	TGTGCCAGCAGCCAAGGGCCAGGGCAACCTGAAGCTTTCTTT
TRBV6-1	TRBJ1-1	TRBD1	CATPGTGNTEAFF	TGTGCCACCCCCGGGACAGGGAACACTGAAGCTTTCTTT
TRBV11-3	TRBJ2-7	-	CASSLAVRQYF	TGTGCCAGCAGCTTAGCCGTCAGGCAGTACTTC
TRBV5-5	TRBJ2-2	TRBD1	CASSKTGAGGELFF	TGTGCCAGCAGCAAAACAGGGGCTGGCGGGGAGCTGTTTTTT
TRBV6-6	TRBJ1-5	-	CASMGYSNQPQHF	TGTGCCAGCATGGGCTATAGCAATCAGCCCCAGCATTTT
TRBV6-1	TRBJ1-5	TRBD1	CASSVQGTSNQPQHF	TGTGCCAGCAGCGTACAGGGGACTAGCAATCAGCCCCAGCATTTT
TRBV13	TRBJ2-2	-	CASSLAGTGELFF	TGTGCCAGCAGCTTAGCGGGGACCGGGGAGCTGTTTTTT
TRBV6-6	TRBJ2-5	-	CASWIGQFGAQYF	TGTGCCAGCTGGATAGGACAGTTCGGGGCCCAGTACTTC
TRBV4-1	TRBJ1-1	-	CASSQVRVVTEAFF	TGCGCCAGCAGCCAAGTCAGGGTGGTCACTGAAGCTTTCTTT
TRBV9	TRBJ2-7	-	CASSVRLSGEQYF	TGTGCCAGCAGCGTCCGCCTCTCGGGGGAGCAGTACTTC
TRBV11-2	TRBJ2-1	-	CASSLIRGFGYNEQFF	TGTGCCAGCAGCTTGATCAGGGGATTTGGTTATAATGAGCAGTTCTTC
TRBV18	TRBJ2-1	-	CASSLLSGIPDEQFF	TGTGCCAGCTCACTTTTATCGGGAATTCCGGATGAGCAGTTCTTC
TRBV13	TRBJ1-5	-	CASTKGGEPQHF	TGTGCCAGCACCAAAGGAGGGGAGCCCCAGCATTTT
TRBV9	TRBJ1-6	-	CASSVVGGGNSPLHF	TGTGCCAGCAGCGTAGTGGGGGGAGGCAATTCACCCCTCCACTTT
TRBV13	TRBJ1-2	-	CASSLDQVYGYTF	TGTGCCAGCAGCTTAGATCAGGTCTATGGCTACACCTTC
TRBV7-2	TRBJ2-1	TRBD2	CASSLGASGGQNEQFF	TGTGCCAGCAGCTTAGGAGCTAGCGGGGGTCAAAATGAGCAGTTCTTC
TRBV11-2	TRBJ2-7	TRBD1	CASSPISGTGYEQYF	TGTGCCAGCAGCCCTATCTCCGGGACAGGGTACGAGCAGTACTTC
TRBV7-2	TRBJ2-5	-	CASSRLYQETQYF	TGTGCCAGCAGCCGACTGTACCAAGAGACCCAGTACTTC
TRBV5-1	TRBJ2-2	-	CASSLVPGMNTGELFF	TGCGCCAGCAGCTTGGTTCCTGGCATGAACACCGGGGAGCTGTTTTTT
TRBV2	TRBJ1-5	TRBD1	CASRDSRTGGNQPQHF	TGTGCCAGCAGGGACTCACGGACAGGGGGCAATCAGCCCCAGCATTTT
TRBV5-6	TRBJ2-7	-	CASSLYLGPYEQYF	TGTGCCAGCAGCTTGTACCTGGGCCCCTACGAGCAGTACTTC
TRBV7-3	TRBJ2-3	-	CASSGRQPDSTDTQYF	TGTGCCAGCAGCGGTAGACAGCCGGATAGCACAGATACGCAGTATTTT
TRBV19	TRBJ1-2	TRBD1	CASSIGTGHRFYGYTF	TGTGCCAGTAGTATCGGGACAGGGCACCGGTTCTATGGCTACACCTTC
TRBV5-4	TRBJ1-6	TRBD1	CASSSAGRDRNSPLHF	TGTGCCAGCAGCTCAGCGGGCCGGGACAGAAATTCACCCCTCCACTTT
TRBV5-4	TRBJ1-2	TRBD1	CASKRVGGMYGYTF	TGTGCCAGCAAAAGGGTAGGGGGCATGTATGGCTACACCTTC
TRBV14	TRBJ2-5	TRBD1	CASSPRGRETQYF	TGTGCCAGCAGCCCCAGGGGGCGAGAGACCCAGTACTTC
TRBV29-1	TRBJ1-2	-	CSVEIMGNRVNYGYTF	TGCAGCGTTGAAATCATGGGAAACAGGGTTAACTATGGCTACACCTTC
TRBV27	TRBJ1-5	-	CASSPVAPTVNQPQHF	TGTGCCAGCAGTCCCGTAGCCCCGACTGTCAATCAGCCCCAGCATTTT
TRBV19	TRBJ1-1	-	CASTGQPGQAFF	TGTGCCAGTACCGGACAGCCGGGGCAAGCTTTCTTT
TRBV27	TRBJ2-7	-	CASSLTESYEQYF	TGTGCCAGCAGTTTAACAGAATCCTACGAGCAGTACTTC
TRBV4-2	TRBJ2-7	TRBD2	CASSQDLGRIAGSYEQYF	TGTGCCAGCAGCCAAGATCTAGGGAGAATAGCGGGATCCTACGAGCAGTACTTC
TRBV7-9	TRBJ2-1	-	CATGFYNEQFF	TGTGCCACAGGGTTCTACAATGAGCAGTTCTTC
TRBV28	TRBJ1-4	TRBD1	CASSLVQGAREKLFF	TGTGCCAGCAGTTTAGTACAGGGGGCGCGGGAAAAACTGTTTTTT
TRBV6-5	TRBJ2-7	TRBD1	CASSPRRGPEEQYF	TGTGCCAGCAGCCCGCGCAGGGGGCCTGAGGAGCAGTACTTC
TRBV5-6	TRBJ2-5	-	CASSIGTPQETQYF	TGTGCCAGCAGCATCGGGACTCCCCAAGAGACCCAGTACTTC